This T cell receptor beta chain stems from a study of T cell responses to AZD1222 COVID-19 vaccine. Study observations and caveats: Samples come after the peak T cell response, not at day 14.

On this clone: What it recognizes is unknown.

This CDR3 has 15 amino acids. The germline V gene has CDR1 SGHNT and CDR2 YYREEE (reference sequence). V was trimmed by 3 bases and J by 5 bases, leaving 15 bases between them. Generated by immunoSEQ multiplex PCR, the TCRdb table keeps only in-frame clones and is missing some. The sample lists over 110,000 clones, about nine tenths occurring once. The chain links TRBV5-4 to TRBJ2-1; TRBD1 is a possible D gene (5 bases). This clonotype originated in an adult who received the AZD1222 COVID-19 vaccine. Sequenced here: peripheral blood, sampled 28 days after the second AZD1222 dose. CDR3 coding DNA: TGTGCCAGCAGCTGGGGCGTGAGCGTAGACAATGAGCAGTTCTTC. Translating gives CASSWGVSVDNEQFF. The entire variable domain, with the rest obtained from reference TRBV5-4 and TRBJ2-1, is as follows: ETGVTQSPTHLIKTRGQQVTLRCSSQSGHNTVSWYQQALGQGPQFIFQYYREEENGRGNFPPRFSGLQFPNYSSELNVNALELDDSALYLCASSWGVSVDNEQFFGPGTRLTVL.